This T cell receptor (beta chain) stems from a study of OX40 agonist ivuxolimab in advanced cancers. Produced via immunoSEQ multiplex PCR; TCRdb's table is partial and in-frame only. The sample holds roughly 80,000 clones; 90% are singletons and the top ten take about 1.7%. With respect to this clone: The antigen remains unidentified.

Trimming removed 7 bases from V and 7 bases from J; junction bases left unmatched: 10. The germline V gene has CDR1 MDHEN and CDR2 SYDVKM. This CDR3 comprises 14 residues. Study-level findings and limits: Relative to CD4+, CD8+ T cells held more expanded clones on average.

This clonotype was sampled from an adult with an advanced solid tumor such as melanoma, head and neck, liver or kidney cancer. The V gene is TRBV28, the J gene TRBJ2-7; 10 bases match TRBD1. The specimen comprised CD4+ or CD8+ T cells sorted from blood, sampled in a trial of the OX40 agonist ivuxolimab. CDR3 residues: CASKTGQGDLEQYF. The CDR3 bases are TGTGCCAGCAAAACAGGACAGGGGGATTTGGAGCAGTACTTC.